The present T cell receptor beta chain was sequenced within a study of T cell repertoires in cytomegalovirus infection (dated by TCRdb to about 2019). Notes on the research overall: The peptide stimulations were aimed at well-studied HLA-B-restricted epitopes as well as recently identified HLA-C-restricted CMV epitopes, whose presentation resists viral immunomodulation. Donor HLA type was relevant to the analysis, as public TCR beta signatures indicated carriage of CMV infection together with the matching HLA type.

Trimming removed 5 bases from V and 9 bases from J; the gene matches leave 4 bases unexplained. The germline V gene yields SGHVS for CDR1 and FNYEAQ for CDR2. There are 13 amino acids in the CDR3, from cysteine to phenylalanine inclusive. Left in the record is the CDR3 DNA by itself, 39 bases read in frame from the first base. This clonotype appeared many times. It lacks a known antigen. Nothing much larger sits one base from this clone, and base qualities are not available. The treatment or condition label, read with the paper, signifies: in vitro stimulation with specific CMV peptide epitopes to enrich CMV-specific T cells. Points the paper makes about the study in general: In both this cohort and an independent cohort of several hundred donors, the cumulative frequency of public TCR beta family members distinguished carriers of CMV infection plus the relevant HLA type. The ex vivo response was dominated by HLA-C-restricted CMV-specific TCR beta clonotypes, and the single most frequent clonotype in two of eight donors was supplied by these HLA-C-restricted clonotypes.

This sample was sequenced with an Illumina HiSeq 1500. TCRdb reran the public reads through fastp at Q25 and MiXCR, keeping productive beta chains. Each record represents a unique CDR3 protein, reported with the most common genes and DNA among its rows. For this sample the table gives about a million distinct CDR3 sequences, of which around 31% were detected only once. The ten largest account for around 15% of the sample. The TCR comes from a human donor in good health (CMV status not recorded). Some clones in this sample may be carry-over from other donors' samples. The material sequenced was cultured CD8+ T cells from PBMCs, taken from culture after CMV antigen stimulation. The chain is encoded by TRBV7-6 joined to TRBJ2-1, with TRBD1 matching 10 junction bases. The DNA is TGTGCCAGCAGCCGACAGGGGGCGGGTGAGCAGTTCTTC. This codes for CASSRQGAGEQFF.